This T cell receptor (beta chain) was documented in a study of Ad26.COV2.S vaccination and SARS-CoV-2 variants (dated by TCRdb to about 2021). As for the study more broadly: Donors in the vaccine arm were drawn from COV1001, a multicentre, randomized, double-blind, placebo-controlled phase I-IIa trial testing Ad26.COV2.S in healthy adults. Ad26.COV2.S was administered intramuscularly at 5 x 10^10 or 1 x 10^11 viral particles, either as a single shot or as two shots given 56 days apart. Investigators did not know the trial group allocation while performing experiments and assessing outcomes. The TCR-sequenced set comprised about 32 samples: 19 Ad26.COV2.S vaccine recipients, 5 placebo recipients and 8 SARS-CoV-2 convalescent individuals. TCRbeta repertoire sequencing served as the tool for gauging how specific and how broad the SARS-CoV-2-reactive T cell receptors were following Ad26.COV2.S vaccination. Trial participants were randomized into five groups of five, in which low-dose or high-dose Ad26.COV2.S was given once or twice, or placebo was given on both occasions. What the research found in general, with its limitations: The authors noted that total T cell responses may have been underestimated by the TCR breadth and depth analyses. Comparable non-spike TCR breadth was observed between vaccine and placebo recipients, consistent with only spike being contained in the vaccine. Spike-specific TCR breadth was higher in Ad26.COV2.S recipients than in placebo recipients (P = 0.0014). Comparing responses between vaccine doses or regimens was not something the study was powered to do. After vaccination, spike-specific CD8+ and CD4+ T cell responses were reported to show substantial breadth.

TCRbeta CDR3 regions were sequenced with the immunoSEQ Assay. After extraction, genomic DNA underwent amplification by bias-controlled multiplex PCR, followed by high-throughput sequencing. Regarding the original processing steps: To quantify the absolute abundance of every unique TCRbeta CDR3 region, sequences were collapsed and filtered. Usable DNA was measured by amplifying reference genes present in all nucleated cells, and TCRbeta template counts were normalized to that usable DNA to estimate T cell fraction. Repertoire TCRs were annotated as SARS-CoV-2-specific by exact matching of V gene, CDR3 amino acid sequence and J gene to a known reactive TCR set. The reference SARS-CoV-2 TCR set was obtained from MIRA and was filtered for enrichment in COVID-19-positive ImmuneCODE repertoires, whereby public or cross-reactive TCRs were removed. Based on the MIRA antigens, annotated TCRs were further analysed at the level of specific ORF or position within ORF. Breadth was defined as annotated unique rearrangements over total unique productive rearrangements; depth was the summed frequency of those rearrangements. Two-sided Wilcoxon rank-sum tests were used to compare TCR breadth between groups. The clones in this table, taken by TCRdb from immuneACCESS, are in-frame only. Not every clone is retained; where verified, under half of the shortfall comes from an unresolved V gene, and the cause of the rest is unknown. V, J and clone size were drawn from that table, and D and trimming were deduced from the DNA. In all, the sample holds some 480,000 clones, and around 90% of those were seen once. The ten top clones hold 13% of the sample.

At the junction V is shortened by 0 bases and J by 3 bases, with 11 bases in between. The germline V gene gives CDR1 as SGDLS and CDR2 as YYNGEE. The CDR3 holds 15 amino acids from the cysteine to the phenylalanine. Kept here is only the CDR3 DNA, which spans 45 bases and is read in frame from base 1. About this clone itself: It lacks a known antigen. Within one base of it there is no much larger clone, and no base qualities were kept.

The sample's treatment or condition, from its label and the paper: about 20 received Ad26.COV2.S at low or high dose, single or two shots; 5 received placebo; per-sample allocation not given. For vaccine and placebo recipients, the sequenced repertoires came from samples collected on day 63 after the first injection. Between 29 July and 7 August 2020, Cohort 1b enrolled about two dozen adults aged 18-55 years at one site in Boston, USA. Ad26.COV2.S was a replication-incompetent adenovirus type 26 vector expressing a prefusion-stabilized SARS-CoV-2 spike protein from the original Wuhan strain. This material consisted of peripheral blood, taken in a trial of Ad26.COV2.S vaccine versus placebo. The rearranged segments are TRBV9 and TRBJ2-3, with no reliable assignment of the D segment. This clonotype originated in a person between 18 and 59 years old who received the Ad26.COV2.S COVID-19 vaccine or a placebo. The DNA sequence is given as TGTGCCAGCAGCGTAGCCCTCGGAGATACAGATACGCAGTATTTT. This encodes CASSVALGDTDTQYF.